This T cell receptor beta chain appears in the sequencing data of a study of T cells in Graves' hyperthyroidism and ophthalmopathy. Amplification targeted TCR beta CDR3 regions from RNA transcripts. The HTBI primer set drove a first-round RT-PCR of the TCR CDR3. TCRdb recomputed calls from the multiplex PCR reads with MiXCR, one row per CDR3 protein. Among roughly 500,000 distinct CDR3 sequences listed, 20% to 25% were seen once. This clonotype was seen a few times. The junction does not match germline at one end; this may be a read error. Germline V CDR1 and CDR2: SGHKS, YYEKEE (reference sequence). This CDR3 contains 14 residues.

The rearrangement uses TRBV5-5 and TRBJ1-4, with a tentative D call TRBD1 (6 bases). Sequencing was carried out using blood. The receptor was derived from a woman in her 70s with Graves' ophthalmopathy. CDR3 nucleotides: TGCGCCAGCAGTTCCACTCCGGACAGTGAAAAACTGTTTTTT. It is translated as CASSSTPDSEKLFF.